This is a list of T cell receptor beta chains from one sample in a study of a mutant IDH1 vaccine in newly diagnosed glioma. Their cognate antigens are unknown. TCRdb keeps only in-frame clones here, not all; method: immunoSEQ multiplex PCR. This sample carries roughly 43,000 clones, about four fifths of them seen once, and the ten largest clones take less than 3%. Source: PBMCs, taken from a glioma patient whose treatment included an IDH1 peptide vaccine. The receptors come from a woman younger than 30 with glioma. Some clones in this sample may be carry-over from other donors' samples. Each CDR3 is given with its conserved first and last residue. A D gene is named only where the DNA matches it firmly. A row's size may be missing; if present it is once, few, many or a size class.

V gene: TRBV7-3
D gene: .
J gene: TRBJ2-1
clone size: .
CDR3 protein: CASSEGSYNEQFF
CDR3 DNA: TGTGCCAGCAGCGAGGGCTCCTACAATGAGCAGTTCTTC

V gene: TRBV5-1
D gene: TRBD2
J gene: TRBJ2-7
clone size: .
CDR3 protein: CASSPGTSETYEQYF
CDR3 DNA: TGCGCCAGCAGCCCCGGGACTAGCGAGACCTACGAGCAGTACTTC

V gene: TRBV9
D gene: .
J gene: TRBJ2-5
clone size: .
CDR3 protein: CASSAFLRGQETQYF
CDR3 DNA: TGTGCCAGCAGCGCATTCCTCAGGGGTCAAGAGACCCAGTACTTC

V gene: TRBV10-3
D gene: .
J gene: TRBJ2-1
clone size: .
CDR3 protein: CAISESDWSPYNEQFF
CDR3 DNA: TGTGCCATCAGTGAGTCTGACTGGAGCCCCTACAATGAGCAGTTCTTC

V gene: TRBV4-1
D gene: TRBD1
J gene: TRBJ1-2
clone size: .
CDR3 protein: CASSPRQGGYGYTF
CDR3 DNA: TGCGCCAGCAGCCCTAGACAGGGAGGATATGGCTACACCTTC

V gene: TRBV7-8
D gene: TRBD2
J gene: TRBJ2-7
clone size: .
CDR3 protein: CASSSSRGAGGDEQYF
CDR3 DNA: TGTGCCAGCAGCTCCTCCCGCGGAGCGGGAGGAGACGAGCAGTACTTC

V gene: TRBV19
D gene: .
J gene: TRBJ1-1
clone size: .
CDR3 protein: CASRRPWTDMNTEAFF
CDR3 DNA: TGTGCCAGTAGACGGCCGTGGACAGACATGAACACTGAAGCTTTCTTT

V gene: TRBV5-5
D gene: .
J gene: TRBJ1-1
clone size: .
CDR3 protein: CASSLGTGTEAFF
CDR3 DNA: TGTGCCAGCAGCTTGGGAACTGGGACTGAAGCTTTCTTT

V gene: TRBV2
D gene: .
J gene: TRBJ2-3
clone size: .
CDR3 protein: CASSLLSTDTQYF
CDR3 DNA: TGTGCCAGCAGTCTCTTGAGCACAGATACGCAGTATTTT

V gene: TRBV14
D gene: .
J gene: TRBJ2-1
clone size: .
CDR3 protein: CASSREIDYYNEQFF
CDR3 DNA: TGTGCCAGCAGCCGAGAGATTGACTACTACAATGAGCAGTTCTTC

V gene: TRBV13
D gene: .
J gene: TRBJ2-1
clone size: .
CDR3 protein: CASSLGGPEYNEQFF
CDR3 DNA: TGTGCCAGCAGCTTAGGTGGGCCCGAGTACAATGAGCAGTTCTTC

V gene: TRBV29-1
D gene: .
J gene: TRBJ2-2
clone size: .
CDR3 protein: CSVLEGGNTGELFF
CDR3 DNA: TGCAGCGTCCTTGAGGGGGGGAACACCGGGGAGCTGTTTTTT

V gene: TRBV7-2
D gene: TRBD1
J gene: TRBJ2-1
clone size: .
CDR3 protein: CASSLRWDRISYNEQFF
CDR3 DNA: TGTGCCAGCAGCTTAAGGTGGGACAGGATTTCCTACAATGAGCAGTTCTTC

V gene: TRBV5-1
D gene: .
J gene: TRBJ1-1
clone size: .
CDR3 protein: CASSLDGGNTEAFF
CDR3 DNA: TGCGCCAGCAGCTTGGACGGGGGGAACACTGAAGCTTTCTTT

V gene: TRBV4-3
D gene: TRBD1
J gene: TRBJ2-7
clone size: .
CDR3 protein: CASSQIASGTGFYEQYF
CDR3 DNA: TGCGCCAGCAGCCAGATAGCTTCCGGGACAGGCTTCTACGAGCAGTACTTC

V gene: TRBV9
D gene: TRBD2
J gene: TRBJ2-7
clone size: .
CDR3 protein: CASSVAGTSGGYEQYF
CDR3 DNA: TGTGCCAGCAGCGTAGCTGGGACTAGCGGGGGATACGAGCAGTACTTC

V gene: TRBV27
D gene: TRBD1
J gene: TRBJ2-7
clone size: once
CDR3 protein: CASKQTGAGYEQYF
CDR3 DNA: TGTGCCAGTAAACAGACAGGGGCCGGCTACGAGCAGTACTTC

V gene: TRBV7-3
D gene: .
J gene: TRBJ2-1
clone size: .
CDR3 protein: CASSLIGGSSYNEQFF
CDR3 DNA: TGTGCCAGCAGCTTAATTGGTGGGAGCTCCTACAATGAGCAGTTCTTC

V gene: TRBV5-1
D gene: TRBD1
J gene: TRBJ2-7
clone size: .
CDR3 protein: CASSLDPGQGTYEQYF
CDR3 DNA: TGCGCCAGCAGCTTGGACCCGGGACAGGGTACCTACGAGCAGTACTTC

V gene: TRBV6-1
D gene: .
J gene: TRBJ1-2
clone size: few
CDR3 protein: CASSDIPGGPGDTF
CDR3 DNA: TGTGCCAGCAGTGATATCCCTGGGGGTCCCGGCGACACCTTC

V gene: TRBV14
D gene: .
J gene: TRBJ2-2
clone size: .
CDR3 protein: CASSQVIGTGELFF
CDR3 DNA: TGTGCCAGCAGCCAAGTAATAGGCACCGGGGAGCTGTTTTTT

V gene: TRBV2
D gene: .
J gene: TRBJ2-7
clone size: .
CDR3 protein: CASSVVTNSYEQYF
CDR3 DNA: TGTGCCAGCAGTGTAGTGACCAATTCCTACGAGCAGTACTTC

V gene: TRBV28
D gene: .
J gene: TRBJ1-2
clone size: .
CDR3 protein: CASSLGRYVGYTF
CDR3 DNA: TGTGCCAGCAGTTTGGGGCGGTATGTGGGCTACACCTTC

V gene: TRBV6-1
D gene: .
J gene: TRBJ1-5
clone size: .
CDR3 protein: CASTTKPQPQHF
CDR3 DNA: TGTGCCAGCACCACGAAGCCTCAGCCCCAGCATTTT

V gene: TRBV6-4
D gene: .
J gene: TRBJ1-6
clone size: .
CDR3 protein: CASRETPSGSPLHF
CDR3 DNA: TGTGCCAGCAGAGAGACGCCCTCGGGGTCACCCCTCCACTTT

V gene: TRBV19
D gene: .
J gene: TRBJ2-1
clone size: .
CDR3 protein: CASKDGNEQFF
CDR3 DNA: TGTGCCAGTAAGGACGGCAATGAGCAGTTCTTC

V gene: TRBV2
D gene: TRBD2
J gene: TRBJ2-3
clone size: .
CDR3 protein: CASSDLSGGVSTDTQYF
CDR3 DNA: TGTGCCAGCAGTGACCTTAGCGGGGGGGTTAGCACAGATACGCAGTATTTT

V gene: TRBV6-1
D gene: .
J gene: TRBJ1-2
clone size: .
CDR3 protein: CASSENRLDGYTF
CDR3 DNA: TGTGCCAGCAGTGAAAACAGGCTGGATGGCTACACCTTC

V gene: TRBV27
D gene: .
J gene: TRBJ2-7
clone size: .
CDR3 protein: CASSSLRNEQYF
CDR3 DNA: TGTGCCAGCAGTTCCCTGCGGAACGAGCAGTACTTC

V gene: TRBV7-2
D gene: .
J gene: TRBJ1-2
clone size: .
CDR3 protein: CASSPGQRGSNYGYTF
CDR3 DNA: TGTGCCAGCAGCCCCGGCCAACGAGGTTCTAACTATGGCTACACCTTC

V gene: TRBV20-1
D gene: .
J gene: TRBJ1-1
clone size: few
CDR3 protein: CSAPVRERAFF
CDR3 DNA: TGCAGTGCTCCCGTACGGGAGCGAGCTTTCTTT

V gene: TRBV6-5
D gene: .
J gene: TRBJ2-7
clone size: .
CDR3 protein: CASTATGVNSYEQYF
CDR3 DNA: TGTGCCAGCACCGCGACAGGAGTCAACTCCTACGAGCAGTACTTC

V gene: TRBV7-2
D gene: TRBD2
J gene: TRBJ2-7
clone size: .
CDR3 protein: CASSLGLAGGTSSYEQYF
CDR3 DNA: TGTGCCAGCAGCTTAGGACTAGCGGGGGGAACAAGCTCCTACGAGCAGTACTTC

V gene: TRBV30
D gene: .
J gene: TRBJ1-2
clone size: .
CDR3 protein: CAWSVRPRAGYGYTF
CDR3 DNA: TGTGCCTGGAGTGTACGCCCCAGGGCCGGCTATGGCTACACCTTC

V gene: TRBV19
D gene: TRBD1
J gene: TRBJ1-2
clone size: .
CDR3 protein: CASSTGNPGGDGYTF
CDR3 DNA: TGTGCCAGTAGTACCGGGAACCCAGGGGGGGATGGCTACACCTTC

V gene: TRBV7-8
D gene: TRBD1
J gene: TRBJ2-3
clone size: .
CDR3 protein: CASSSRGQGPSGALLYTQYF
CDR3 DNA: TGTGCCAGCAGCTCGAGGGGACAGGGGCCTTCCGGTGCACTGTTGTATACGCAGTATTTT

V gene: TRBV19
D gene: .
J gene: TRBJ1-2
clone size: .
CDR3 protein: CASSIGWDGNGYTF
CDR3 DNA: TGTGCCAGTAGTATCGGGTGGGATGGGAATGGCTACACCTTC

V gene: TRBV5-6
D gene: .
J gene: TRBJ2-2
clone size: .
CDR3 protein: CASSSIGGAGTGELFF
CDR3 DNA: TGTGCCAGCAGCTCTATCGGAGGGGCGGGCACCGGGGAGCTGTTTTTT

V gene: TRBV7-9
D gene: .
J gene: TRBJ2-2
clone size: .
CDR3 protein: CASSLVGLTGELFF
CDR3 DNA: TGTGCCAGCAGCTTAGTTGGGTTAACCGGGGAGCTGTTTTTT

V gene: TRBV5-6
D gene: TRBD2
J gene: TRBJ2-7
clone size: .
CDR3 protein: CASSLEREVHYEQYF
CDR3 DNA: TGTGCCAGCAGCTTAGAGCGGGAGGTCCATTACGAGCAGTACTTC

V gene: TRBV4-3
D gene: TRBD2
J gene: TRBJ2-3
clone size: .
CDR3 protein: CASSPLPSGGADTQYF
CDR3 DNA: TGCGCCAGCAGCCCTCTACCTAGCGGGGGCGCAGATACGCAGTATTTT

V gene: TRBV7-6
D gene: .
J gene: TRBJ2-2
clone size: .
CDR3 protein: CASSLDPRTVNTGELFF
CDR3 DNA: TGTGCCAGCAGCTTAGATCCCCGGACAGTTAACACCGGGGAGCTGTTTTTT